This is a list of T cell receptor beta chains from one sample in a study of blood T cell repertoires in COVID-19. Sequenced by immunoSEQ multiplex PCR; TCRdb stores in-frame clones only, minus some. The repertoire holds over 200,000 clones, with 86% as singletons. Sequencing was carried out using PBMCs or T cells enriched from blood (not recorded which). The receptors shown here come from a woman aged 45 to 65 in a cohort exposed to, infected with or recovered from COVID-19 (not recorded which). CDR3s include the opening cysteine and the closing phenylalanine or tryptophan. A D gene is named only where the DNA matches it firmly. Part of the rows lack a size; the others show once, few, many or a class for expanded clones.

j_call	d_call	clone_size	v_call	cdr3_nt	cdr3_aa
TRBJ1-4	-	-	TRBV7-9	TGTGCCAGCAGCTTAGCCCCGGCAGGGAAAGATGAAAAACTGTTTTTT	CASSLAPAGKDEKLFF
TRBJ2-1	TRBD2	-	TRBV24-1	TGTGCCACCAGTGATTTCATAATTAGCGGGGGTTCATTCTCCTACAATGAGCAGTTCTTC	CATSDFIISGGSFSYNEQFF
TRBJ1-5	-	few	TRBV5-1	TGCGCCAGCAGTCAAGACAGAAATCAGCCCCAGCATTTT	CASSQDRNQPQHF
TRBJ1-3	-	once	TRBV19	TGTGCCAGTAGTATCTTACAGCCCGGGGGCACCATATATTTT	CASSILQPGGTIYF
TRBJ1-4	-	-	TRBV30	TGTGCCTGGAGTGCGAGGGGGACTAATGAAAAACTGTTTTTT	CAWSARGTNEKLFF
TRBJ2-5	TRBD1	-	TRBV24-1	TGTGCCACCAGTGATTTTCGGGACAGTAGTATTATGACCCAGTACTTC	CATSDFRDSSIMTQYF
TRBJ2-5	TRBD2	-	TRBV3-1/TRBV3-2	TGTGCCAGCAGCCAAGATCTAGAGACTAGCGGGGGGCAAGAGACCCAGTACTTC	CASSQDLETSGGQETQYF
TRBJ1-2	TRBD1	-	TRBV30	TGTGCCTGGACCCCCTGGACAGGGGGCAATGGCTACACCTTC	CAWTPWTGGNGYTF
TRBJ2-7	TRBD1	-	TRBV6-4	TGTGCCAGCAGTGACAAACACCGGGACAGGGGATCCGAGCAGTACTTC	CASSDKHRDRGSEQYF
TRBJ1-2	TRBD1	few	TRBV7-2	TGTGCCAGCAGCTTAGGGGGACAGGGAAAATCCTATGGCTACACCTTC	CASSLGGQGKSYGYTF
TRBJ1-4	TRBD1	-	TRBV20-1	TGCAGTGCTAGTGGATCCGGACAGGGACTTTCTAATGAAAAACTGTTTTTT	CSASGSGQGLSNEKLFF
TRBJ2-5	TRBD2	-	TRBV19	TGTGCCAGTAGTAAGTTCGCGGGGGGCCAAAGAGAGACCCAGTACTTC	CASSKFAGGQRETQYF
TRBJ1-1	-	-	TRBV2	TGTGCCAGCAGTGGTTTGGGGGGGAACACTGAAGCTTTCTTT	CASSGLGGNTEAFF